This is a list of T cell receptor beta chains from one sample in a study of cytomegalovirus exposure and HLA in healthy donors. Sequenced by immunoSEQ multiplex PCR; TCRdb stores in-frame clones only, minus some. The table shows some 150,000 clones, with 60% to 85% occurring only once. Specimen: PBMCs. These receptors came from a woman aged 35 to 49 in good health and CMV-seropositive. Each CDR3 is given with its conserved first and last residue. D genes are given only for firm matches. Some rows mark clone size as missing; the rest say once, few, many or name a class of expanded clone.

clone size	J gene	D gene	V gene	CDR3 protein
few	TRBJ1-1	NA	TRBV6-6	CASSKPNGQLNTEAFF
few	TRBJ2-1	NA	TRBV7-3	CASSPKASRGTNEQFF
once	TRBJ1-2	TRBD1	TRBV11-2	CASSLQDRAGYGYTF
NA	TRBJ2-5	NA	TRBV5-1	CASSSISVETQYF
NA	TRBJ1-4	TRBD1	TRBV7-6	CASSSQGTNEKLFF
NA	TRBJ1-1	NA	TRBV9	CASSVGQGGTEAFF
NA	TRBJ2-3	TRBD1	TRBV18	CASSPPGQGFTDTQYF
NA	TRBJ1-3	TRBD1	TRBV7-6	CASSAGGRGFTIYF
few	TRBJ2-3	TRBD1	TRBV7-9	CASRSDRGLDTQYF
NA	TRBJ1-2	TRBD1	TRBV2	CASRPTPGTDYGYTF
NA	TRBJ1-1	NA	TRBV2	CASSEWEKEAFF
once	TRBJ1-5	NA	TRBV28	CASSPRGGQPQHF
NA	TRBJ2-7	TRBD2	TRBV6-1	CASREGGGPSYEQYF
NA	TRBJ1-6	NA	TRBV6-1	CASTTQDSSLHF
NA	TRBJ1-1	NA	TRBV5-1	CASSTSMNTEAFF
NA	TRBJ1-1	TRBD1	TRBV6-1	CASIPSDRGAEAFF
few	TRBJ2-1	NA	TRBV2	CASSLLRREQFF
NA	NA	NA	TRBV11-2	CASSLIQGRVYEQYF
NA	TRBJ2-7	TRBD1	TRBV6-5	CASRQGGGYEQYF
NA	TRBJ2-1	NA	TRBV12-2	CASRLARCGGEGNNEQFF
once	TRBJ2-7	TRBD2	TRBV7-6	CASSSRGLGTRSNEQYF
NA	TRBJ2-5	TRBD2	TRBV11-2	CASSSLAGGYQETQYF
NA	TRBJ2-2	NA	TRBV9	CASSVGPEAGELFF
few	TRBJ2-4	NA	TRBV6-5	CASRDNENIQYF
NA	TRBJ2-1	NA	TRBV5-4	CASSFSALPGNEQFF
NA	TRBJ2-4	TRBD2	TRBV4-2	CASSQETSGGEVAKNIQYF
once	TRBJ1-1	NA	TRBV6-1	CASLGRGKDTEAFF
once	TRBJ2-1	NA	TRBV12-5	CASGLVLSVGPYNEQFF
once	TRBJ1-6	NA	TRBV30	CAWSDRGNSPLHF
NA	TRBJ1-5	NA	TRBV10-3	CAIGGGLQPQHF
NA	TRBJ2-5	TRBD2	TRBV7-7	CASSTSGTSETQYF
NA	TRBJ1-2	NA	TRBV5-6	CASSLGTTGLGYTF
NA	TRBJ1-5	NA	TRBV6-5	CARGGDGAGNQPQHF
few	TRBJ1-6	NA	TRBV12-5	CASGLEAGLGGSPLHF
NA	TRBJ1-1	NA	TRBV27	CASSLASGGYTEAFF
NA	TRBJ1-3	NA	TRBV30	CAWRQRQGFGGNTIYF
once	TRBJ2-7	NA	TRBV6-1	CASRVLAPHEQYF
NA	TRBJ2-2	TRBD1	TRBV19	CASSIDPGGIQFNTGELFF
NA	TRBJ2-6	TRBD1	TRBV9	CASSVTGVPSGANVLTF
NA	TRBJ1-5	NA	TRBV19	CASSIERGGGQPQHF
NA	TRBJ2-7	NA	TRBV5-4	CASSRLDTYEQYF
NA	TRBJ1-1	NA	TRBV5-6	CASSFLAASGTEAFF
NA	TRBJ2-1	NA	TRBV9	CGGAPNEQFF
NA	TRBJ2-6	NA	TRBV5-6	CASSLEAGQFSGANVLTF
NA	TRBJ2-3	NA	TRBV4-1	CASSQDKTGGRRVDTQYF
NA	TRBJ1-1	TRBD1	TRBV11-2	CASSDPDRGTEAFF
NA	TRBJ2-6	NA	TRBV30	CAWSATGISGANVLTF
NA	TRBJ2-1	NA	TRBV5-1	CASSSQGGNEQFF
NA	TRBJ1-1	NA	TRBV7-2	CASSPRAGSRSEAFF
NA	TRBJ2-7	NA	TRBV2	CASSEPDSPYEQYF
few	TRBJ2-1	NA	TRBV7-9	CASSFQQGRLYNEQFF
NA	TRBJ2-7	TRBD1	TRBV20-1	CSAYRGYEQYF
NA	TRBJ2-7	NA	TRBV7-9	CASSPFAYEQYF
NA	TRBJ1-1	NA	TRBV9	CASSVGSGITMNTEAFF
NA	TRBJ1-5	NA	TRBV28	CASSLSPGLGSLDQPQHF
NA	TRBJ1-2	NA	TRBV30	CAWSVTGGGYTF
NA	TRBJ1-2	TRBD1	TRBV6-6	CASNRQGNYGYTF
few	TRBJ1-3	NA	TRBV5-5	CASSLAGWGNTIYF
NA	TRBJ2-4	TRBD1	TRBV5-4	CASSLQGSKNIQYF